The clone carrying this T cell receptor (beta chain) was counted a few times. Its specificity is unknown. TCRdb analysed the reads with MiXCR anew, one entry per CDR3 protein. Among roughly 180,000 distinct CDR3 sequences listed, about a fifth were seen once. The CDR3 is made up of 15 amino acids. V was clipped by 2 bases and J by 2 bases, with 13 bases between them. Germline CDR1 is SGHDT and CDR2 is YYEEEE. This entry belongs to a study of T cell repertoires in cytomegalovirus infection. Study-wide results and caveats: Summed public TCR beta family frequency identified CMV carriers bearing the relevant HLA. Dominating the ex vivo response were TCR beta clonotypes that were CMV-specific and HLA-C-restricted.

The receptor was derived from a human donor in good health (CMV status not recorded). Some clones in this sample may be carry-over from other donors' samples. This rearrangement joins TRBV5-6 to TRBJ2-5, with a weak D call TRBD1 (6 bases). Specimen: CD8+ T cells from cultured PBMCs, collected from culture after CMV antigen stimulation. CDR3 sequence: CASSFQGQPQETQYF. CDR3 nucleotide sequence: TGTGCCAGCAGCTTCCAAGGACAGCCTCAAGAGACCCAGTACTTC.